The 32 T cell receptor beta chains below come from one sample, sequenced in a study of shared clonotypes between healthy human individuals (dated by TCRdb to 2020 to 2022). Libraries were prepared through the immunoSEQ multiplex PCR assay. TCRdb limited this immuneACCESS table to in-frame rearrangements with V and J called. A share of clones is missing; checked studies link under half to unresolved V genes, and the rest is unexplained. This sample gives fewer than 650,000 clones in total; 70% to 80% of them show up just once. More than 10% of the sample is in the top ten clones. Sample: PBMCs. These receptors were obtained from a woman in her forties in good health. Some clones in this sample may be carry-over from other donors' samples.

A note on this clone: This likely stems from a read error, as it lies one base from a far larger clone. The same CDR3 also results from other DNA sequences found in this sample. The rearrangement links TRBV6-6 to TRBJ2-7; 10 bases fit TRBD2. The CDR3 covers 16 residues. Germline V lookup: CDR1 MNHNY, CDR2 SVGAGI (reference sequence). With 3 bases clipped from V and 0 bases from J, the junction kept 5 bases outside the gene matches. The CDR3 bases are TGTGCCAGCAGTTATACGGCTAGCGGGAGCTCCTACGAGCAGTACTTC. Its protein product is CASSYTASGSSYEQYF.

The CDR3, as DNA: TGTGCCAGCAGTTTGGGGGGGACCCTCTCTGGAAACACCATATATTTT. Its protein is CASSLGGTLSGNTIYF. This rearrangement joins TRBV28 to TRBJ1-3; D perhaps matches TRBD1 (5 bases). This CDR3 is built from 16 residues. Germline CDR1 reads MDHEN; CDR2 reads SYDVKM. Trimming stripped 3 bases from V and 0 bases from J, with 12 bases between.

This chain uses TRBV6-5 with TRBJ1-6; TRBD1 is a possible D gene (5 bases). Germline CDR1 and CDR2: MNHEY and SVGAGI. There are 14 residues in the CDR3. V lost 7 bases to trimming and J lost 5 bases, with 12 bases between them. In DNA form, the CDR3 reads TGTGCCAGCAATCTGGGACCGAATAATTCACCCCTCCACTTT. It is translated as CASNLGPNNSPLHF.

About this clone: Since a far larger clone is one base different, this is likely a read error. This specimen includes other DNA sequences encoding the same CDR3. The V call is TRBV30, the J call TRBJ1-2; D perhaps matches TRBD1 (5 bases). This CDR3 comprises 12 residues. CDR1 and CDR2 from the germline V gene are GTSNPN and SVGIG (reference sequence). CDR3 DNA: TGTGCGTACCGGGACGGCAACTATGGCTACACCTTC. It codes for CAYRDGNYGYTF.

About this clone: Other DNA sequences in the sample encode the same CDR3. V usage is TRBV15 and J usage is TRBJ2-7; D might be TRBD1 (6 bases). Germline V CDR1 and CDR2: LNHNV, YYDKDF (reference sequence). Trimming removed 2 bases at V and 7 bases at J, with 15 bases between. CDR3 length: 14 residues. The CDR3 is CATSRPTQGEEQYF. Written as DNA, the CDR3 is TGTGCCACCAGCAGACCAACACAGGGCGAAGAGCAGTACTTC.

There are a few counts of this clone. Distinct nucleotide sequences in the sample also encode this CDR3. The chain uses TRBV7-9 and TRBJ1-1, with a possible D match to TRBD1 (5 bases). Germline V gene lookup returns CDR1 SEHNR and CDR2 FQNEAQ (reference sequence). Deletions cut 0 bases from V and 3 bases from J, with 8 bases between. The CDR3 runs to 14 residues. CDR3 loop: CASSLAGGYTEAFF. CDR3 DNA sequence: TGTGCCAGCAGCTTAGCCGGGGGATACACTGAAGCTTTCTTT.

The sample holds one count of this clone. The rearrangement joins TRBV30 to TRBJ2-2, with TRBD1 identical over 7 bases. The ends lost 1 base at V and 6 bases at J; junction bases unmatched: 17. CDR3 length: 18 residues. Germline-derived CDR1 and CDR2 are GTSNPN and SVGIG (reference sequence). The CDR3: CAWSGSWDRKVIAGELFF. In nucleotides, the CDR3 is TGTGCCTGGAGTGGTAGTTGGGACAGAAAGGTTATAGCCGGGGAGCTGTTTTTT.

The rearrangement links TRBV6-5 to TRBJ2-1, with 9 bases fitting TRBD1. The CDR3 is 15 amino acids. Per the germline V gene, CDR1 is MNHEY and CDR2 is SVGAGI. V dropped 4 bases and J dropped 5; count of bases not matched to a gene: 6. This chain's CDR3 is CASSSPGQGHNEQFF. The DNA of the CDR3 is TGTGCCAGCAGTTCCCCGGGACAGGGCCACAATGAGCAGTTCTTC.

V is TRBV28 and J is TRBJ1-5, with TRBD1 as a possible D gene (6 bases). This CDR3 has 16 residues. Looked up from germline, CDR1 is MDHEN and CDR2 is SYDVKM. V was trimmed by 5 bases and J by 0 bases, leaving 14 bases between them. The CDR3, as DNA: TGTGCCAGCAGTCAGGGGCGAAAGAATAGCAATCAGCCCCAGCATTTT. Translating it yields CASSQGRKNSNQPQHF.

The rearrangement links TRBV11-1 to TRBJ2-2, with 9 bases that match TRBD1. The CDR3 totals 17 residues. Germline V gene sequence: CDR1 SGHAT, CDR2 FQDESV (reference sequence). With 5 bases clipped from V and 6 bases from J, the junction kept 13 bases outside the gene matches. CDR3 residues: CASSTSGQGLIAGELFF. CDR3 sequence (DNA): TGTGCCAGCAGCACCAGTGGACAGGGGTTAATCGCCGGGGAGCTGTTTTTT.

The rearrangement links TRBV30 to TRBJ1-1, with no clear D. Trimming removed 0 bases at V and 5 bases at J, with 7 bases between. CDR3 size: 12 residues. Germline CDR1 and CDR2: GTSNPN and SVGIG (reference sequence). DNA of the CDR3: TGTGCCTGGAGTGTAATGGGGACTGAAGCTTTCTTT. Amino acid sequence: CAWSVMGTEAFF.

The chain joins TRBV15 to TRBJ2-5; a possible D gene is TRBD2 (6 bases). The CDR3 contains 14 residues. Germline V gene lookup returns CDR1 LNHNV and CDR2 YYDKDF (reference sequence). V lost 2 bases and J lost 5, with 12 bases in between. CDR3 sequence: CATSRREVGETQYF. The CDR3 DNA sequence: TGTGCCACCAGCAGAAGGGAGGTAGGGGAGACCCAGTACTTC. Full variable domain (remainder filled in from reference TRBV15 and TRBJ2-5): DAMVIQNPRYQVTQFGKPVTLSCSQTLNHNVMYWYQQKSSQAPKLLFHYYDKDFNNEADTPDNFQSRRPNTSFCFLDIRSPGLGDTAMYLCATSRREVGETQYFGPGTRLLVL.

This clone was counted a few times. The chain combines TRBV28 with TRBJ2-1; TRBD1 or TRBD2 may be the D gene (5 bases each). Germline values: CDR1 MDHEN, CDR2 SYDVKM. The V end was cut by 5 bases, the J end by 6 bases, with 17 bases between. The CDR3 is 15 amino acids. The CDR3 DNA sequence: TGTGCCAGCAGTGTTATGGGGGAGTTCCGCAATGAGCAGTTCTTC. It is translated as CASSVMGEFRNEQFF.

The V call is TRBV2, the J call TRBJ2-5; no firm D call. V lost 4 bases and J 5 bases, leaving 20 bases between the germline ends. The CDR3 has 16 amino acids. Germline V lookup: CDR1 SNHLY, CDR2 FYNNEI. The CDR3 protein is CASSGTGSVVRETQYF. DNA of the CDR3: TGTGCCAGCAGTGGTACCGGCAGTGTTGTTCGGGAGACCCAGTACTTC.

This clone showed up just a few times. For the CDR3, the DNA is TGTGCCAGCAGTTCTGCTCGGACGGGGAACACTGAAGCTTTCTTT. This codes for CASSSARTGNTEAFF. The chain carries TRBV6-5 and TRBJ1-1; no reliable D call. The germline V gene encodes CDR1 MNHEY and CDR2 SVGAGI. V lost 4 bases, J lost 1 base, and 13 bases lay in between. The CDR3 is made up of 15 amino acids.

The sample holds one count of this clone. The J gene is TRBJ2-5, the V gene TRBV29-1; D is unresolved. Germline CDR1 SQVTM, CDR2 ANQGSEA. The CDR3 runs 12 residues. V was shortened by 2 bases and J by 2 bases, with 6 bases between the two germline ends. CDR3 residues: CSVEHGQETQYF. In nucleotides, the CDR3 is TGCAGCGTTGAACACGGTCAAGAGACCCAGTACTTC.

This clone turned up a few times. This chain uses TRBV11-3 with TRBJ2-2; D uncertain. The V gene lost 1 base and the J gene lost 6 bases, with 9 bases spanning the gap. CDR3 size: 14 residues. The V gene's germline CDR1 is SGHNT and CDR2 YENEEA. CDR3 sequence (DNA): TGTGCCAGCAGCTTAGTTGGCACATCCGGGGAGCTGTTTTTT. This sequence encodes CASSLVGTSGELFF.

The chain is built from TRBV7-2 and TRBJ1-5; 7 bases map to TRBD1. This CDR3 region has 14 residues. V lost 1 base and J lost 16; bases outside the gene matches: 13. The germline V gene has CDR1 SGHTA and CDR2 FQGNSA. The CDR3 sequence is CASSLDPYRGILHF. CDR3 bases: TGTGCCAGCAGCTTAGACCCATACAGGGGAATATTACATTTT. The full variable domain, completed using reference TRBV7-2 and TRBJ1-5, is GAGVSQSPSNKVTEKGKDVELRCDPISGHTALYWYRQSLGQGLEFLIYFQGNSAPDKSGLPSDRFSAERTGGSVSTLTIQRTQQEDSAVYLCASSLDPYRGILHFGDGTRLSIL.

The V and J genes are TRBV5-1 and TRBJ2-5; 7 nucleotides agree with TRBD1. The CDR3 runs 14 residues. Germline V gives CDR1 SGHRS, CDR2 YFSETQ. V was clipped by 5 bases and J by 5 bases; unmatched bases: 9. As DNA, the CDR3 is TGCGCCAGCAGAGAAACAGGGGCAGGGGAGACCCAGTACTTC. Amino acid sequence: CASRETGAGETQYF. Filled out from reference TRBV5-1 and TRBJ2-5, the complete variable domain reads KAGVTQTPRYLIKTRGQQVTLSCSPISGHRSVSWYQQTPGQGLQFLFEYFSETQRNKGNFPGRFSGRQFSNSRSEMNVSTLELGDSALYLCASRETGAGETQYFGPGTRLLVL.

The chain links TRBV6-5 to TRBJ1-2, with TRBD1 matching over 7 bases. The CDR3 totals 15 residues. J was trimmed by 1 base and V by 7 bases; bases with no gene match: 9. From germline, CDR1 is MNHEY and CDR2 SVGAGI. The CDR3 loop reads CASTSAGTDNYGYTF. The DNA of the CDR3 is TGTGCCAGCACCTCTGCCGGGACAGATAACTATGGCTACACCTTC.

This clone was recorded once. As DNA, the CDR3 is TGTGCCAGCAGCTTCAGCGGGACTCAAGAGACCCAGTACTTC. This codes for CASSFSGTQETQYF. The chain employs TRBV7-2 and TRBJ2-7; 7 nucleotides align to TRBD2. The J call may be wrong; the DNA end is better matched by TRBJ2-5. The CDR3 covers 14 residues. Germline V gene data show CDR1 as SGHTA and CDR2 as FQGNSA.

The V gene is TRBV25-1, the J gene TRBJ1-1, with 11 positions matching TRBD1. Trimming at V came to 1 base and at J to 5 bases, leaving 6 bases not matched to a gene. The germline CDR1 and CDR2 sequences are MGHDK and SYGVNS. The CDR3 has 16 amino acids. The CDR3 sequence: CASSEWTGGARTEAFF. CDR3 nucleotide sequence: TGTGCCAGCAGTGAATGGACAGGGGGCGCGAGGACTGAAGCTTTCTTT.

The chain joins TRBV28 to TRBJ2-7; TRBD2 agrees at 7 bases. Looked up from germline, CDR1 is MDHEN and CDR2 is SYDVKM. The CDR3 extends over 16 amino acids. Trimming cost V 3 bases and J 2 bases; bases outside gene matches: 10. CDR3: CASSLIRASGTYEQYF. The CDR3 region has the DNA TGTGCCAGCAGTTTGATCCGGGCTAGCGGAACCTACGAGCAGTACTTC.

The chain has TRBV5-1 and TRBJ1-1, with D perhaps TRBD1 (5 bases). The germline CDR1 and CDR2 sequences are SGHRS and YFSETQ. The ends were cut back, 0 bases at V and 2 bases at J, with 17 bases in the middle. The CDR3 consists of 17 residues. The CDR3 loop reads CASSLVGLGDRNTEAFF. The CDR3 coding sequence is TGCGCCAGCAGCTTGGTGGGGCTTGGCGACCGAAACACTGAAGCTTTCTTT.

The V and J genes are TRBV30 and TRBJ2-2, with TRBD2 as a possible D gene (6 bases). CDR1 is GTSNPN and CDR2 is SVGIG in the germline V gene (reference sequence). The CDR3 consists of 14 residues. V was shortened by 5 bases and J by 7 bases, with 17 bases between the two germline ends. CDR3: CAWGPGGTVGELFF. CDR3 in DNA: TGTGCCTGGGGACCCGGCGGGACGGTCGGGGAGCTGTTTTTT.

The gene calls are TRBV2 and TRBJ2-7, with D perhaps TRBD2 (6 bases). Germline loops: CDR1 SNHLY, CDR2 FYNNEI. This CDR3 is 15 amino acids long. V gave up 2 bases and J gave up 2 bases, with 13 bases separating them. The CDR3 DNA follows: TGTGCCAGCAGTGAAAACGGGGGTTTGCCCTACGAGCAGTACTTC. This encodes CASSENGGLPYEQYF.

This chain connects TRBV30 to TRBJ1-2, with TRBD1 matching over 8 bases. The CDR3 length is 14 residues. The J segment lost 8 bases and the V segment lost 3 bases, leaving 11 bases of the junction unmatched. In germline, CDR1 is GTSNPN, CDR2 SVGIG (reference sequence). CDR3 sequence (DNA): TGTGCCTGGAGCAGTGGCCAGGGGGCGCGGGGCTACACCTTC. Translated, it gives CAWSSGQGARGYTF.

The chain's CDR3 is CASSIVSGAIEPQHF. The DNA of the CDR3 is TGTGCCAGTAGTATAGTCTCAGGGGCTATAGAGCCCCAGCATTTT. The J gene is TRBJ1-5, the V gene TRBV19; possible D gene TRBD1, 6 bases. Trimming left V 1 base short and J 8 bases short, with 15 bases between. The CDR3 has 15 residues. CDR1 is LNHDA, CDR2 SQIVND, per germline (reference sequence).

This CDR3 reads CASSSGTNTGELFF. CDR3 DNA: TGCGCCAGCAGTTCCGGGACTAACACCGGGGAGCTGTTTTTT. The genes are TRBV5-1 and TRBJ2-2; D may be TRBD2 (6 bases). Trimming pared 5 bases from V and 2 bases from J, leaving 10 bases between. Germline CDR1 and CDR2: SGHRS and YFSETQ. The CDR3 is 14 residues long.

This clone was detected only once. This chain connects TRBV14 to TRBJ2-5; no clear D. CDR3 length: 13 amino acids. Deletions cut 5 bases from V and 4 bases from J, with 11 bases between. CDR1 SGHDN and CDR2 FVKESK come from the germline V gene. CDR3 region: CASSSRTIETQYF. Here the CDR3 DNA reads TGTGCCAGCAGCTCCCGCACAATAGAGACCCAGTACTTC.

The chain links TRBV9 to TRBJ1-1; D may be TRBD1 (5 bases). Trimming stripped 7 bases from V and 3 bases from J, with 10 bases between. Germline loops: CDR1 SGDLS, CDR2 YYNGEE. The CDR3 is 12 amino acids. DNA for the CDR3: TGTGCCAGCGGCCTAGGGGACACTGAAGCTTTCTTT. Translating gives CASGLGDTEAFF.

V gene TRBV7-3 combines with J gene TRBJ2-7; D unclear. The CDR3 totals 14 residues. V shed 0 bases and J shed 1 base, with 7 bases lying between them. Germline CDR1 reads SGHTA; CDR2 reads FQGTGA. The CDR3 reads CASSLTSSSYEQYF. DNA for the CDR3: TGTGCCAGCAGCTTAACGTCTAGTTCCTACGAGCAGTACTTC. The whole variable domain, filled in from reference TRBV7-3 and TRBJ2-7, reads GAGVSQTPSNKVTEKGKYVELRCDPISGHTALYWYRQSLGQGPEFLIYFQGTGAADDSGLPNDRFFAVRPEGSVSTLKIQRTERGDSAVYLCASSLTSSSYEQYFGPGTRLTVT.